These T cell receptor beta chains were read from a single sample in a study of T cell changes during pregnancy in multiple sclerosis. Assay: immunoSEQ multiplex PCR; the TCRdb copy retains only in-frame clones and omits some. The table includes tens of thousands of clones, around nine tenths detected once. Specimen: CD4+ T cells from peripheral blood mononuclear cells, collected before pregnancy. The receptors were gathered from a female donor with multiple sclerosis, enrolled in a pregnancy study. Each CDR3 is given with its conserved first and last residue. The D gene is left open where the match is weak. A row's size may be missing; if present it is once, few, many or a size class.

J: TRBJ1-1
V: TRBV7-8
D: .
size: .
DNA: TGTGCCAGCAGCTTAGTGGGGCAGGGAGGGGCTGAAGCTTTCTTT
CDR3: CASSLVGQGGAEAFF

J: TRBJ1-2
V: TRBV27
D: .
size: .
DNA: TGTGCCAGCAGTTTGGGCCGGGGAAGCTATGGCTACACCTTC
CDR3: CASSLGRGSYGYTF

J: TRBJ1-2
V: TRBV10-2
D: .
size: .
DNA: TGCGCCAGCAGTGCCCTAACAGGCCTCCTTAACTATGGCTACACCTTC
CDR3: CASSALTGLLNYGYTF

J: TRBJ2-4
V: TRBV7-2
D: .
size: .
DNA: TGTGCCAGCAGCCGGGGGGCAGTTAAAAACATTCAGTACTTC
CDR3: CASSRGAVKNIQYF

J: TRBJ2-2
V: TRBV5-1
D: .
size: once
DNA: TGCGCCAGCAGCTTAGGACGTGGCAGGGCCAACACCGGGGAGCTGTTTTTT
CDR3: CASSLGRGRANTGELFF

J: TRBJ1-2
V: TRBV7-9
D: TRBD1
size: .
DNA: TGTGCCAGCAGCTCATCCGGGACAGGGGGTTCCTATGGCTACACCTTC
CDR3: CASSSSGTGGSYGYTF

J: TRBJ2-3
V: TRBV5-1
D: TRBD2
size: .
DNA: TGCGCCAGCAGAACTAGCGGGGGGGCGACAGATACGCAGTATTTT
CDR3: CASRTSGGATDTQYF

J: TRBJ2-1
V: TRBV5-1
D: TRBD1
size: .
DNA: TGCGCCAGCAGCTTGGGGTGGACAGGGCGTATCAATGAGCAGTTCTTC
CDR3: CASSLGWTGRINEQFF

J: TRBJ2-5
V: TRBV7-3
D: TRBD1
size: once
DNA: TGTGCCAGCAGCCGTGGACAGGGGTATGGGACCCAGTACTTC
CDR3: CASSRGQGYGTQYF

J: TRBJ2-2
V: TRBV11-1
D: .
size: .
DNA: TGTGCCAGCAGCCCAAGACTGACCGGGGAGCTGTTTTTT
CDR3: CASSPRLTGELFF

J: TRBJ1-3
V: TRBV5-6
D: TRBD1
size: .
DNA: TGTGCCAGCAGCCGCCCGACAGGGGCTGACACCATATATTTT
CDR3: CASSRPTGADTIYF

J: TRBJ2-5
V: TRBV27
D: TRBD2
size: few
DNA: TGTGCCAGCAGTTTAATCGGCGGGGGGTACCAAGAGACCCAGTACTTC
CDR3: CASSLIGGGYQETQYF

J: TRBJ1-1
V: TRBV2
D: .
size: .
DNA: TGTGCCAGCGACGAGGAACGGGGCACTGAAGCTTTCTTT
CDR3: CASDEERGTEAFF

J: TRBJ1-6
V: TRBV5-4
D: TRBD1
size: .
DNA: TGTGCCAGCAGCGGGACAGGGGGTAATAATTCACCCCTCCACTTT
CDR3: CASSGTGGNNSPLHF

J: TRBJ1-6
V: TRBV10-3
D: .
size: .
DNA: TGTGCCATCAGTGAGTTCAGGGGTCGGGGGGGGAATTCACCCCTCCACTTT
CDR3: CAISEFRGRGGNSPLHF

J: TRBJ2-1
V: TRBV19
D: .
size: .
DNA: TGTGCCAGTAGTGTACAGCTTTACAATGAGCAGTTCTTC
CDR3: CASSVQLYNEQFF

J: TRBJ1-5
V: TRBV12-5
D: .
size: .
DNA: TGTGCTAGTGGTTTGGTACCAGATGGTGAGACAGATAGCAATCAGCCCCAGCATTTT
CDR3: CASGLVPDGETDSNQPQHF

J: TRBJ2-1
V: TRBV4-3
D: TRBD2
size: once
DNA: TGCGCCAGCAGCCAAGGGACTAGCCAGGTCACCTACAATGAGCAGTTCTTC
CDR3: CASSQGTSQVTYNEQFF

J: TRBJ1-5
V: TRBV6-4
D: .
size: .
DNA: TGTGCCAGCAGTGATATAGCGGGAAGCAATCAGCCCCAGCATTTT
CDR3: CASSDIAGSNQPQHF

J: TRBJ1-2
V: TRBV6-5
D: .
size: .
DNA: TGTGCCAGCAGCCCCTTTTACCAGGACGCGGGCGGCTACACCTTC
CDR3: CASSPFYQDAGGYTF

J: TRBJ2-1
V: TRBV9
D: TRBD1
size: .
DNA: TGTGCCAGCAGCGAAGACAGGGGCTCCTACAATGAGCAGTTCTTC
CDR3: CASSEDRGSYNEQFF

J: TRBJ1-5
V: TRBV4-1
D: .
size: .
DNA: TGCGCCAGCAGCCAAGGGTCGGAGGGGAGGCAGCCCCAGCATTTT
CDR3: CASSQGSEGRQPQHF

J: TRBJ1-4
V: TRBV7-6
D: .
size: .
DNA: TGTGCCAGCAGCTTGCAGGGATTGGGTGAAAAACTGTTTTTT
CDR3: CASSLQGLGEKLFF

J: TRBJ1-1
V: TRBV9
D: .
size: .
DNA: TGTGCCAGCAGCGTAGGGGGTCAGGGCGGAAGAGCTTTCTTT
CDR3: CASSVGGQGGRAFF

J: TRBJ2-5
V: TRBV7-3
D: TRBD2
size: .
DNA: TGTGCCAGCAGCCCAGCGGGGGGGGTGGGAGAGACCCAGTACTTC
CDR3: CASSPAGGVGETQYF

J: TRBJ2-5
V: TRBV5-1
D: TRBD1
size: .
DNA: TGCGCCAGCAGCCCCGGGACAGGGGGCCGCCAAGAGACCCAGTACTTC
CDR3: CASSPGTGGRQETQYF

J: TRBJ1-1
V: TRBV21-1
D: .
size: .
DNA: TGTGCCACGTCCGGGACAGGGACGAACACTGAAGCTTTCTTT
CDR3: CATSGTGTNTEAFF

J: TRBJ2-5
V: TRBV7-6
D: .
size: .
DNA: TGTGCCAGCAGCTTAGGGGGGGTAAGGGGTCAAGAGACCCAGTACTTC
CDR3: CASSLGGVRGQETQYF

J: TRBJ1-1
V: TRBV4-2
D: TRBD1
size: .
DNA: TGTGCCAGCAGCCAACCCCCGATGCGAGGGACAGGCTTACCGCGGGGGAACACTGAAGCTTTCTTT
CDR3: CASSQPPMRGTGLPRGNTEAFF

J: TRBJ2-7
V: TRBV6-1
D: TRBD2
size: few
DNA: TGTGCCAGCAGTGAACGGCAGGGAGGGCCCTACGAGCAGTACTTC
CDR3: CASSERQGGPYEQYF

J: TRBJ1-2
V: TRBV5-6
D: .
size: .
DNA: TGTGCCAGCAACTTGGCTCAGGGCTATGGCTACACCTTC
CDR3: CASNLAQGYGYTF

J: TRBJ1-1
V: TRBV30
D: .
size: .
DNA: TGTGCCTGGAGCGTGTGGGCAGGGAGGGACACTGAAGCTTTCTTT
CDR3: CAWSVWAGRDTEAFF

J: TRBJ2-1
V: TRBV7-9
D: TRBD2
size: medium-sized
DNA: TGTGCCAGCAGGCATATAGCCGGGACTAGCTACAATGAGCAGTTCTTC
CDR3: CASRHIAGTSYNEQFF

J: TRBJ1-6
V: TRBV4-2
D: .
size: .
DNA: TGTGCCAGCAGCCAAGAGTCATCAAATTCACCCCTCCACTTT
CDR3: CASSQESSNSPLHF

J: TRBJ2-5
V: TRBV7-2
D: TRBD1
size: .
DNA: TGTGCCAGCAGCTTATACAGGGGGCGGCAAGAGACCCAGTACTTC
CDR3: CASSLYRGRQETQYF

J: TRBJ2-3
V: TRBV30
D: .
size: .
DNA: TGTGCCTGGAGTCCGGGGGTGGTCACAGATACGCAGTATTTT
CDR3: CAWSPGVVTDTQYF

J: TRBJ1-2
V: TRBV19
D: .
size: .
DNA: TGTGCCAGTAGCCCCGAAGGGGGTGGCTATGGCTACACCTTC
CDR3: CASSPEGGGYGYTF

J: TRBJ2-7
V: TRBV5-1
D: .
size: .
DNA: TGCGCCAGCAGCTTGGCGGGGAGCTCCTACGAGCAGTACTTC
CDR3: CASSLAGSSYEQYF

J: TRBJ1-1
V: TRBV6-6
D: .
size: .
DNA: TGTGCCAGCAGCCAGGACAGCCGGAACACTGAAGCTTTCTTT
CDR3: CASSQDSRNTEAFF

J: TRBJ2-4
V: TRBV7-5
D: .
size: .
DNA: TGTGCCAGAAGCTTAAGGAGTTTAGCCAAAAACATTCAGTACTTC
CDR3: CARSLRSLAKNIQYF